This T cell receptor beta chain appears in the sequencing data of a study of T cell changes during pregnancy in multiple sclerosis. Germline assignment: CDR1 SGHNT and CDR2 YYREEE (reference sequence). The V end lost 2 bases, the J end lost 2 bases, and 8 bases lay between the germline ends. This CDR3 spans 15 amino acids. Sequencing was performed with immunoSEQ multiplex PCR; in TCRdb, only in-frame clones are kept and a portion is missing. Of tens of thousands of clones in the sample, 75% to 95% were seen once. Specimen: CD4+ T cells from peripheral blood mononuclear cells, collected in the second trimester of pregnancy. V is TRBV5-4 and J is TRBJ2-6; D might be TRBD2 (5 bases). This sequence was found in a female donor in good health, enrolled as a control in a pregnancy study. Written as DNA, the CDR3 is TGTGCCAGCAGCTTTCCGGGAACTGGGGCCAACGTCCTGACTTTC. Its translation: CASSFPGTGANVLTF.